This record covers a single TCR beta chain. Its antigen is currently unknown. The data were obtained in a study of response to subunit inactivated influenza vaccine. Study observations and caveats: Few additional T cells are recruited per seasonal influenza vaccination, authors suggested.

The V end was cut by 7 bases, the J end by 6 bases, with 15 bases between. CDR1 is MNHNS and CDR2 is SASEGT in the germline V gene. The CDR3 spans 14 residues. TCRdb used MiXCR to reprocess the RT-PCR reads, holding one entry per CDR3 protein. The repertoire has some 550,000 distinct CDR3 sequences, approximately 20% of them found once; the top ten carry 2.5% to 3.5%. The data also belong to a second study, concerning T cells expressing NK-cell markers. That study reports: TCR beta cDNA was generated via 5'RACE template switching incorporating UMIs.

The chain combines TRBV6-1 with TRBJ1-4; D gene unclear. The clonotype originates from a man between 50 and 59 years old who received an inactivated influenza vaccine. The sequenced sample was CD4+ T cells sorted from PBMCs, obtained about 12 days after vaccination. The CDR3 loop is CASKSRRVDEKLFF. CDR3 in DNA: TGTGCCAGCAAGAGTCGGAGGGTTGATGAAAAACTGTTTTTT.